This TCR beta chain stems from a study of T cell repertoires in ileal Crohn's disease. Whole-study findings and limits: The median delay to postoperative endoscopy was 6 to 7 months. High-frequency clones were more common in sorted CD8 than CD4 cells.

Noted time point: neoterminal ileum biopsy at postoperative endoscopy, about 6 months after surgery. TCRB immunosequencing input was about 0.55 micrograms of biopsy DNA per sample. Here immunoSEQ multiplex PCR was the method, and the copy in TCRdb shows in-frame clones only, minus some. The table records 8,500 to 13,000 clones, 65% to 85% of them present only once. The ends were cut back, 5 bases at V and 7 bases at J, with 8 bases in the middle. CDR3 size: 11 residues. In germline, CDR1 is SGHTA, CDR2 FQGNSA. Worth noting for this clone: Its antigen is unknown.

The chain recombines TRBV7-2 with TRBJ2-5; D gene uncertain. Sequencing was performed on ileal tissue. The source of this sequence is an adult with Crohn's disease. In DNA form, the CDR3 reads TGTGCCAGCAGCGCGACTGGGACCCAGTACTTC. Protein: CASSATGTQYF.